This entry lists 26 T cell receptor beta chains sequenced from one sample in a study of T cell repertoires in ileal Crohn's disease. Using immunoSEQ multiplex PCR, the repertoire was profiled, and TCRdb retains in-frame clones only, with some absent. The sample shows about 9,600 clones, just over 75% of them seen only once. Sequencing was performed on ileal tissue. These receptors all come from an adult with Crohn's disease.

The chain carries TRBV7-2 and TRBJ1-5; D remains unclear. CDR1 and CDR2 from the germline V gene are SGHTA and FQGNSA. V dropped 8 bases and J dropped 7 bases, with 15 bases sitting between them. The CDR3 loop spans 13 amino acids. The DNA of the CDR3 is TGTGCCAGCGCCTCAAGAGGGCAACAGCCCCAGCATTTT. Translated: CASASRGQQPQHF.

The chain links TRBV11-2 to TRBJ2-1; no definite D call. Trimming removed 2 bases at V and 6 bases at J, with 5 bases between. The CDR3 runs to 12 residues. Germline CDR1 reads SGHAT; CDR2 reads FQNNGV. The CDR3 region has the DNA TGTGCCAGCAGCTTACACGGCAATGAGCAGTTCTTC. It codes for CASSLHGNEQFF.

This rearrangement joins TRBV6-5 to TRBJ2-4, with TRBD2 as a possible D gene (6 bases). This CDR3 spans 15 amino acids. Trimming removed 5 bases at V and 3 bases at J, with 14 bases between. CDR1 is MNHEY and CDR2 is SVGAGI in the germline V gene. In DNA form, the CDR3 reads TGTGCCAGCAGTATTAGCTGGGGGGACAAAAACATTCAGTACTTC. It specifies CASSISWGDKNIQYF.

The chain employs TRBV6-6 and TRBJ2-3; D is undetermined. This CDR3 has 13 amino acids. V was trimmed by 7 bases and J by 1 base, leaving 9 bases between them. The germline V gene has CDR1 MNHNY and CDR2 SVGAGI (reference sequence). CDR3 nucleotide sequence: TGTGCCAGCATCTGGAGCGGCACAGATACGCAGTATTTT. Encoded protein: CASIWSGTDTQYF.

This rearrangement joins TRBV6-6 to TRBJ1-1; no firm D call. The germline CDR1 and CDR2 sequences are MNHNY and SVGAGI (reference sequence). Trimming cost V 5 bases and J 2 bases, with 6 bases left between them. The CDR3 runs 12 residues. This CDR3 is CASSRLNTEAFF. CDR3 DNA: TGTGCCAGCAGTCGGTTAAACACTGAAGCTTTCTTT.

The V and J genes are TRBV29-1 and TRBJ2-1; 7 bases map to TRBD1. Per germline, CDR1 SQVTM and CDR2 ANQGSEA. The CDR3 runs 12 residues. Losses at the gene ends were 7 bases for V and 4 bases for J; bases not matched to a gene: 4. This CDR3 reads CSAMGQYNEQFF. CDR3 DNA sequence: TGCAGCGCTATGGGACAGTACAATGAGCAGTTCTTC.

This sequence joins TRBV27 and TRBJ1-1; the match to TRBD1 covers 9 bases. CDR3 length equals 14 residues. Losses at the gene ends were 6 bases for V and 1 base for J; bases not matched to a gene: 3. Germline V gives CDR1 MNHEY, CDR2 SMNVEV (reference sequence). The CDR3 is CASSRGQGNTEAFF. The CDR3 DNA sequence: TGTGCCAGCAGCCGGGGACAGGGGAACACTGAAGCTTTCTTT.

This clone appeared a single time. The V call is TRBV5-4, the J call TRBJ2-2, with D maybe TRBD2 (5 bases). Germline V gene lookup returns CDR1 SGHNT and CDR2 YYREEE (reference sequence). Trimming pared 2 bases from V and 4 bases from J, leaving 12 bases between. The CDR3 is 15 amino acids. The CDR3, as DNA: TGTGCCAGCAGCTTCCCTAGCCGGGGCACCGGGGAGCTGTTTTTT. This encodes CASSFPSRGTGELFF.

This clone has only a few counts. The CDR3 loop reads CASSLTGWNTEAFF. DNA of the CDR3: TGCGCCAGCAGCTTGACAGGGTGGAACACTGAAGCTTTCTTT. The chain employs TRBV5-1 and TRBJ1-1; D may be TRBD1 (6 bases). V was cut by 1 base and J by 1 base, with 8 bases left in between. The CDR3 is 14 amino acids. Germline CDR1 reads SGHRS; CDR2 reads YFSETQ.

The chain combines TRBV1 with TRBJ2-3; the D call TRBD2 from the table was never checked on the DNA. TRBV1 has pseudogene status. The CDR3 length is 15 residues. CDR3 in DNA: TGCACTCCCTTTCCTTGGAGACTCGAAACAGATACGCAGTATTTT. Translated, it gives CTPFPWRLETDTQYF.

The J gene is TRBJ2-7, the V gene TRBV11-2; D possibly corresponds to TRBD1 (5 bases). V was trimmed by 1 base and J by 2 bases, leaving 12 bases between them. Germline CDR1 SGHAT, CDR2 FQNNGV. This CDR3 spans 15 amino acids. The CDR3 here is CASSLGAGAPYEQYF. DNA for the CDR3: TGTGCCAGCAGCTTAGGGGCTGGGGCCCCCTACGAGCAGTACTTC.

In its sample, this clone was seen once. This rearrangement joins TRBV7-2 to TRBJ1-3; no definite D call. V lost 5 bases and J lost 0, with 14 bases in between. CDR1 and CDR2 (germline): SGHTA, FQGNSA. There are 16 residues in the CDR3. DNA of the CDR3: TGTGCCAGCAGCCCCACGCCAGGCCGCTCTGGAAACACCATATATTTT. This codes for CASSPTPGRSGNTIYF.

CDR3 nucleotide sequence: TGCGCCAGCAGCTTGGAGGGGCGGGAGGGGGCCTACGAGCAGTACTTC. Its translation: CASSLEGREGAYEQYF. This sequence joins TRBV5-1 and TRBJ2-7; 9 bases map to TRBD2. J lost 2 bases, V lost 0 bases, and 6 bases had no gene match. Germline V gives CDR1 SGHRS, CDR2 YFSETQ. The CDR3 spans 16 residues.

This CDR3 is CSVGTGGNTGELFF. CDR3 bases: TGCAGCGTTGGGACAGGGGGTAACACCGGGGAGCTGTTTTTT. The chain uses TRBV29-1 and TRBJ2-2; 10 bases are shared with TRBD1. There are 14 residues in the CDR3. J was trimmed by 2 bases and V by 4 bases; bases with no gene match: 1. The germline V gene has CDR1 SQVTM and CDR2 ANQGSEA.

The rearrangement joins TRBV19 to TRBJ1-5; no definite D call. The V gene's germline CDR1 is LNHDA and CDR2 SQIVND (reference sequence). This CDR3 has 14 amino acids. V was shortened by 8 bases and J by 0 bases, with 11 bases between the two germline ends. The CDR3 DNA is TGTGCCAGTGAAAAGACTTCTAGCAATCAGCCCCAGCATTTT. This codes for CASEKTSSNQPQHF.

The chain is built from TRBV6-1 and TRBJ1-5; 7 bases agree with TRBD1. The germline V gene encodes CDR1 MNHNS and CDR2 SASEGT. The J segment lost 11 bases and the V segment lost 2 bases, leaving 9 bases of the junction unmatched. There are 14 residues in the CDR3. The CDR3 DNA sequence: TGTGCCAGCAGTGAATCCGCAGGGGGAGTGGCCCAGCATTTT. It translates to CASSESAGGVAQHF.

This clone was found a few times. The V and J genes are TRBV27 and TRBJ2-3, with 12 bases that match TRBD2. The CDR3 sequence is 16 residues long. With 2 bases clipped from V and 6 bases from J, the junction kept 6 bases outside the gene matches. In germline, CDR1 is MNHEY, CDR2 SMNVEV (reference sequence). In nucleotides, the CDR3 is TGTGCCAGCAGTTTACTCGGACTAGCGGGAAGCGATACGCAGTATTTT. Residues: CASSLLGLAGSDTQYF.

The chain employs TRBV6-6 and TRBJ2-2; TRBD2 agrees at 14 bases. V lost 5 bases, J lost 7 bases, and 3 bases stayed unmatched. The CDR3 covers 15 residues. Per the germline V gene, CDR1 is MNHNY and CDR2 is SVGAGI (reference sequence). The CDR3 sequence is CASSRTSGGFGELFF. Written as DNA, the CDR3 is TGTGCCAGCAGTCGGACTAGCGGGGGGTTCGGGGAGCTGTTTTTT.

The chain uses TRBV6-5 and TRBJ2-7; D might be TRBD2 (6 bases). The germline V and J ends were trimmed by 2 bases and 6 bases, with 17 bases remaining between them. CDR1 and CDR2 from the germline V gene are MNHEY and SVGAGI. The CDR3 runs to 15 residues. The CDR3 sequence is CASSYQDGGRAEQYF. The CDR3 bases are TGTGCCAGCAGTTACCAGGACGGGGGAAGGGCCGAGCAGTACTTC.

The CDR3 sequence: CASSVGVNEQFF. DNA of the CDR3: TGCGCCAGCAGCGTAGGGGTCAATGAGCAGTTCTTC. This chain connects TRBV5-1 to TRBJ2-1, with D maybe TRBD1 (5 bases). The V and J ends lost 4 bases and 6 bases respectively, with 8 bases between them. This CDR3 has 12 amino acids. Germline V gene sequence: CDR1 SGHRS, CDR2 YFSETQ.

In its sample, this clone is medium-sized (0.01 to 0.1%). The rearrangement uses TRBV5-4 and TRBJ2-3, with D possibly TRBD2 on 5 matching bases. CDR1 SGHNT and CDR2 YYREEE come from the germline V gene (reference sequence). This CDR3 is 16 amino acids long. Trimming took 4 bases from V and 2 from J, leaving 17 bases between them. This CDR3 is CASSRRVYLNTDTQYF. CDR3 DNA: TGTGCCAGCAGCCGGCGGGTCTACCTTAACACAGATACGCAGTATTTT.

The chain carries TRBV7-9 and TRBJ1-1; D ambiguous. V dropped 1 base and J dropped 5 bases, with 11 bases sitting between them. The CDR3 extends over 14 amino acids. Germline lookup yields CDR1 SEHNR and CDR2 FQNEAQ (reference sequence). CDR3 sequence reads: CASSLEGKRTEAFF. The DNA for the CDR3 is TGTGCCAGCAGCTTAGAAGGAAAGAGGACTGAAGCTTTCTTT.

This chain joins TRBV7-2 and TRBJ2-7, with 7 bases aligning to TRBD1. The CDR3 covers 15 residues. After removal of 2 bases from V and 7 bases from J, the junction contained 11 bases not matched to a gene. In germline, CDR1 is SGHTA, CDR2 FQGNSA. Here the CDR3 reads CASSLRAGGDGEQYF. CDR3 nucleotides: TGTGCCAGCAGCTTAAGGGCAGGGGGAGACGGGGAGCAGTACTTC.

This chain links TRBV7-2 with TRBJ2-1, with a weak D call TRBD1 (7 bases). Germline CDR1 and CDR2: SGHTA and FQGNSA. V dropped 1 base and J dropped 4 bases, with 11 bases sitting between them. This CDR3 region has 15 residues. The chain's CDR3 is CASSLGRGLYNEQFF. The CDR3 coding sequence is TGTGCCAGCAGCTTAGGGAGGGGGCTATACAATGAGCAGTTCTTC.

The chain carries TRBV5-4 and TRBJ2-7; 10 bases line up with TRBD2. CDR3 size: 16 residues. Germline CDR1 SGHNT, CDR2 YYREEE (reference sequence). V trimming: 4 bases; J trimming: 0 bases; junction bases outside the gene matches: 7. The CDR3 nucleotides read TGTGCCAGCAGCCAGCTAGCGGGGGACCCCTCCTACGAGCAGTACTTC. Its protein is CASSQLAGDPSYEQYF.

The rearrangement links TRBV5-1 to TRBJ2-2; TRBD2 agrees at 13 bases. Germline V gene data show CDR1 as SGHRS and CDR2 as YFSETQ. J gave up 7 bases and V 1 base, and 7 bases lay outside the gene matches. CDR3 size: 17 residues. Written as DNA, the CDR3 is TGCGCCAGCAGCTTGACTAGCGGGAGGGCCTGGGTCGGGGAGCTGTTTTTT. Residues: CASSLTSGRAWVGELFF.